A selection of T cell receptor beta chains follows, all from one sample in a study of long-term antiretroviral therapy in people with HIV. Sequenced by immunoSEQ multiplex PCR; TCRdb stores in-frame clones only, minus some. The sample lists over 15,000 clones; about 89% were seen once. This specimen consisted of unsorted PBMCs, obtained 0.5 years after starting antiretroviral therapy. The receptors here all came from a man in his forties or fifties with HIV. CDR3s include the opening cysteine and the closing phenylalanine or tryptophan. Fields, in order: J gene, V gene, clone size, D gene, CDR3 protein, CDR3 DNA. The D gene is left open where the match is weak. Where a row states a size, it is once, few, many or the class of an expanded clone; other rows omit it.

j_call: TRBJ2-3; v_call: TRBV28; clone_size: NA; d_call: TRBD2; cdr3_aa: CASSWGANHRGLAGDADTQYF; cdr3_nt: TGTGCCAGCAGTTGGGGGGCCAACCACCGGGGACTAGCGGGAGATGCAGATACGCAGTATTTT
j_call: TRBJ2-7; v_call: TRBV6-5; clone_size: NA; d_call: NA; cdr3_aa: CASSPAHVDEQYF; cdr3_nt: TGTGCCAGCAGTCCAGCCCACGTGGACGAGCAGTACTTC
j_call: TRBJ2-7; v_call: TRBV6-1; clone_size: NA; d_call: NA; cdr3_aa: CASSERGDGLYEQYF; cdr3_nt: TGTGCCAGCAGTGAAAGGGGGGATGGACTGTACGAGCAGTACTTC
j_call: TRBJ2-3; v_call: TRBV4-1; clone_size: NA; d_call: NA; cdr3_aa: CASSQRGIASADTQYF; cdr3_nt: TGCGCCAGCAGCCAACGTGGGATAGCTTCTGCAGATACGCAGTATTTT
j_call: TRBJ2-6; v_call: TRBV6-5; clone_size: once; d_call: NA; cdr3_aa: CASSYTRAGANVLTF; cdr3_nt: TGTGCCAGCAGTTATACGAGGGCTGGGGCCAACGTCCTGACTTTC
j_call: TRBJ1-4; v_call: TRBV4-2; clone_size: once; d_call: NA; cdr3_aa: CASSQEVIRTAPEEKLFF; cdr3_nt: TGTGCCAGCAGCCAAGAAGTGATAAGGACAGCCCCCGAGGAAAAACTGTTTTTT
j_call: TRBJ1-3; v_call: TRBV11-3; clone_size: NA; d_call: TRBD1; cdr3_aa: CASSPGQGPGNTIYF; cdr3_nt: TGTGCCAGCAGCCCCGGACAGGGGCCAGGAAACACCATATATTTT
j_call: TRBJ2-3; v_call: TRBV27; clone_size: NA; d_call: NA; cdr3_aa: CASSTPTNPVPDTQYF; cdr3_nt: TGTGCCAGCAGTACCCCAACCAATCCCGTCCCAGATACGCAGTATTTT
j_call: TRBJ2-2; v_call: TRBV14; clone_size: NA; d_call: NA; cdr3_aa: CASSLVSGLDTGELFF; cdr3_nt: TGTGCCAGCAGCCTAGTCTCCGGGCTCGACACCGGGGAGCTGTTTTTT
j_call: TRBJ2-2; v_call: TRBV5-1; clone_size: NA; d_call: TRBD1; cdr3_aa: CASSLGQGNTGELFF; cdr3_nt: TGCGCCAGCAGCCTGGGACAGGGGAACACCGGGGAGCTGTTTTTT
j_call: TRBJ1-1; v_call: TRBV9; clone_size: NA; d_call: TRBD1; cdr3_aa: CASNPGQPNTEAFF; cdr3_nt: TGTGCCAGTAATCCGGGACAGCCGAACACTGAAGCTTTCTTT
j_call: TRBJ2-7; v_call: TRBV6-1; clone_size: NA; d_call: NA; cdr3_aa: CASSEGVREQYF; cdr3_nt: TGTGCCAGCAGTGAGGGGGTCAGGGAGCAGTACTTC
j_call: TRBJ2-7; v_call: TRBV7-2; clone_size: NA; d_call: NA; cdr3_aa: CASSFQGSYEQYF; cdr3_nt: TGTGCCAGCAGCTTCCAGGGCTCCTACGAGCAGTACTTC
j_call: TRBJ2-5; v_call: TRBV19; clone_size: NA; d_call: TRBD2; cdr3_aa: CASSISSGRAVQYF; cdr3_nt: TGTGCCAGTAGTATTTCGAGCGGGAGGGCCGTCCAGTACTTC
j_call: TRBJ2-1; v_call: TRBV6-5; clone_size: NA; d_call: TRBD2; cdr3_aa: CASSYSPRLADNEQFF; cdr3_nt: TGTGCCAGCAGTTACTCCCCGAGACTAGCGGACAATGAGCAGTTCTTC
j_call: TRBJ2-3; v_call: TRBV10-3; clone_size: NA; d_call: TRBD2; cdr3_aa: CAIRPGTSGNTDTQYF; cdr3_nt: TGTGCCATCAGGCCCGGGACTAGCGGGAACACAGATACGCAGTATTTT